The clone carrying this TCR beta chain was detected only a few times. Its target is unknown. TCRdb re-called the RT-PCR reads through MiXCR, storing one row per CDR3 protein. This sample has some 600,000 distinct CDR3 sequences; about 14% occur once, and the top ten carry less than 8.5%. V was shortened by 1 base and J by 0 bases, with 13 bases between the two germline ends. CDR1 and CDR2 (germline): KGHDR, SFDVKD. CDR3 length: 17 amino acids. These data are taken from a study of response to subunit inactivated influenza vaccine. Broader study findings: New T cells are recruited in small numbers by each seasonal influenza vaccination, according to the authors' suggestion.

The source of this sequence is a man in his fifties or sixties who received an inactivated influenza vaccine. The rearrangement joins TRBV24-1 to TRBJ2-3, with a weak D call TRBD2 (5 bases). Sequencing used PBMCs from blood, obtained 14 days before vaccination. CDR3 in DNA: TGTGCCACCAGTGATTTTATAGGCGGGCAGAGCACAGATACGCAGTATTTT. Protein sequence: CATSDFIGGQSTDTQYF.